This entry concerns a single T cell receptor beta chain. What it binds is not known. Sequencing was performed with immunoSEQ multiplex PCR; in TCRdb, only in-frame clones are kept and a portion is missing. This table holds around 150,000 clones, roughly 91% found once. This sample stems from a study of T cell responses to AZD1222 COVID-19 vaccine. Study-level points and caveats: The donor group comprised mostly white British people and more females; the analysis possibly underestimated clonal diversity. Spike-specific TCR breadth and depth grew following two AZD1222 doses. Reports indicate that nearly half of spike-specific TCRs are directed at unmutated variant regions.

The input for sequencing was peripheral blood, taken 28 days after the second AZD1222 dose. This TCR came from an adult who received the AZD1222 COVID-19 vaccine.

The CDR3 DNA sequence: TGTGCCAGCAGGGGGGACGGACAGAACACTGAAGCTTTCTTT. This encodes CASRGDGQNTEAFF. J is TRBJ1-1 and V is TRBV7-9; D possibly corresponds to TRBD1 (5 bases). V lost 6 bases and J 1 base, leaving 12 bases between the germline ends. The CDR3 is 14 residues long. Germline values: CDR1 SEHNR, CDR2 FQNEAQ (reference sequence).